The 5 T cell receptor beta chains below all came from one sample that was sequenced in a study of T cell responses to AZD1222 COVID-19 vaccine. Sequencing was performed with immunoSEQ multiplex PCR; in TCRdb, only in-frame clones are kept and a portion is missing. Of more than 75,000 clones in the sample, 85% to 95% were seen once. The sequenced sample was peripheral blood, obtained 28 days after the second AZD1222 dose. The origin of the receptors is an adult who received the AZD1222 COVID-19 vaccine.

This chain's CDR3 is CASIADLGTGELFF. CDR3 coding DNA: TGTGCCAGCATTGCGGACCTCGGGACCGGGGAGCTGTTTTTT. The chain carries TRBV2 and TRBJ2-2, with unresolved D. The CDR3 totals 14 residues. From germline, CDR1 is SNHLY and CDR2 FYNNEI. Trimming pared 7 bases from V and 5 bases from J, leaving 14 bases between.

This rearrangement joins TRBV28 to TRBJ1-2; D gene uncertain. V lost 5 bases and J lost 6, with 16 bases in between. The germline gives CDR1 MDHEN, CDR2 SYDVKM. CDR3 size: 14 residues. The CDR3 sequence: CASSPEEVPHGYTF. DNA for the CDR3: TGTGCCAGCAGTCCTGAAGAGGTCCCGCATGGCTACACCTTC.

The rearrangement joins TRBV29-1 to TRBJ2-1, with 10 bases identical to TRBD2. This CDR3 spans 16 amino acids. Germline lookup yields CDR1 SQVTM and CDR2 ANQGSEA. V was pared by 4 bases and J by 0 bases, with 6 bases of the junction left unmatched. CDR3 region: CSVAGLAASSYNEQFF. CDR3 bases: TGCAGCGTTGCCGGACTAGCGGCGAGCTCCTACAATGAGCAGTTCTTC.

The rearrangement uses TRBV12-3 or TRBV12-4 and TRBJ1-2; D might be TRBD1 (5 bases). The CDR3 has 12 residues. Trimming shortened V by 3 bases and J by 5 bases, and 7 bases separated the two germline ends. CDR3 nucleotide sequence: TGTGCCAGCAGTTTTGGGGGGTATGGCTACACCTTC. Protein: CASSFGGYGYTF.

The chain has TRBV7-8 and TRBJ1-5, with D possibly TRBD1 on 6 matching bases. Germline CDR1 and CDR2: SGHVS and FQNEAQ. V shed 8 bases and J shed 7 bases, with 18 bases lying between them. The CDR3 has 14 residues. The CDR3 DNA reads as TGTGCCAGCCTCAGGGGTCGGGTTGGGCAGCCCCAGCATTTT. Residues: CASLRGRVGQPQHF. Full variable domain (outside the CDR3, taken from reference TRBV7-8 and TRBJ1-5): GAGVSQSPRYKVAKRGQDVALRCDPISGHVSLFWYQQALGQGPEFLTYFQNEAQLDKSGLPSDRFFAERPEGSVSTLKIQRTQQEDSAVYLCASLRGRVGQPQHFGDGTRLSIL.